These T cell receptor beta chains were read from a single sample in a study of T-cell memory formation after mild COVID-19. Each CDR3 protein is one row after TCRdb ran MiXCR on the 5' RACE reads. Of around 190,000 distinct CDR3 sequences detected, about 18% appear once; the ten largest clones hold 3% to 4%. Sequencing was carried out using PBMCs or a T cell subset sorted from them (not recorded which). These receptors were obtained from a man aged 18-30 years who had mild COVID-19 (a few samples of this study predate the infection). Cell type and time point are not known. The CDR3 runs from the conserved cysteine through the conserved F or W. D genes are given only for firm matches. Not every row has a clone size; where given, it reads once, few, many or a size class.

CASSSGARDTDTQYF TGCGCCAGCAGCTCCGGTGCCAGGGACACAGATACGCAGTATTTT TRBJ2-3 NA TRBV5-1 NA
CSVGADRGRWNTEAFF TGCAGCGTTGGCGCGGACAGGGGGCGATGGAACACTGAAGCTTTCTTT TRBJ1-1 NA TRBV29-1 TRBD1
CASSQLVKQYF TGTGCCAGCAGCCAATTGGTGAAGCAGTACTTC TRBJ2-7 NA TRBV14 NA
CASSLWTTGNSPLHF TGTGCCAGCAGCTTATGGACCACAGGGAACTCACCCCTCCACTTT TRBJ1-6 few TRBV7-2 NA
CASRWDSGGQETQYF TGTGCCAGCAGATGGGATTCGGGGGGGCAAGAGACCCAGTACTTC TRBJ2-5 many TRBV7-6 TRBD2
CASSRLPHQPQHF TGTGCCAGCAGTCGGCTCCCCCATCAGCCCCAGCATTTT TRBJ1-5 few TRBV6-5 NA
CASSQQGRKYGYTF TGCGCCAGCAGCCAGCAGGGCCGAAAGTATGGCTACACCTTC TRBJ1-2 NA TRBV4-1 NA
CASTSQGASREKLFF TGTGCCAGTACGTCTCAGGGGGCTTCGAGGGAAAAACTGTTTTTT TRBJ1-4 NA TRBV19 TRBD1
CASTDARDYVETQYF TGTGCCAGCACCGATGCCCGGGACTACGTGGAGACCCAGTACTTC TRBJ2-5 NA TRBV5-6 TRBD2
CVSSGDYGYTF TGTGTCTCATCCGGAGACTATGGCTACACCTTC TRBJ1-2 NA TRBV12-3/TRBV12-4 NA
CASSLPYRGRRMNTEAFF TGTGCCAGCAGCTTACCCTACAGGGGCCGACGCATGAACACTGAAGCTTTCTTT TRBJ1-1 NA TRBV7-2 TRBD1
CAGRSGTGSTDTQYF TGTGCCGGCAGATCCGGGACAGGGTCGACAGATACGCAGTATTTT TRBJ2-3 NA TRBV7-9 TRBD1
CASSLFRRNRVSNEQFF TGTGCCAGCAGCTTGTTTCGGAGAAACCGAGTGTCGAATGAGCAGTTCTTC TRBJ2-1 NA TRBV5-6 NA
CSALDSGLPSYNEQFF TGCAGTGCTTTAGATTCGGGACTCCCCTCCTACAATGAGCAGTTCTTC TRBJ2-1 NA TRBV20-1 NA
CASSLPLAGELFF TGTGCCAGCAGCTTACCCCTGGCTGGGGAGCTGTTTTTT TRBJ2-2 few TRBV7-2 NA
CASSESRATTDTQYF TGCGCCAGCAGTGAGTCGCGGGCCACCACAGATACGCAGTATTTT TRBJ2-3 NA TRBV10-1 NA
CASSQRGRAYEQYF TGCGCCAGCAGCCAAAGAGGCAGGGCCTACGAGCAGTACTTC TRBJ2-7 few TRBV4-1 NA
CASSSAGTGVSGANVLTF TGTGCCAGCAGCTCTGCCGGGACAGGGGTCTCTGGGGCCAACGTCCTGACTTTC TRBJ2-6 NA TRBV7-3 TRBD1
CASSLNGPVEQYF TGTGCCAGCAGCCTTAACGGTCCGGTCGAGCAGTACTTC TRBJ2-7 NA TRBV3-1 NA
CASTGGVRGPSGEQYF TGTGCCAGCACCGGCGGGGTTAGGGGGCCTTCGGGAGAGCAGTACTTC TRBJ2-7 few TRBV6-1 NA
CASSPPGTRNEQFF TGTGCCAGCAGTCCGCCCGGGACACGGAATGAGCAGTTCTTC TRBJ2-1 few TRBV11-2 NA
CASSLSTSVETQYF TGCGCCAGCAGCTTATCGACTAGCGTCGAGACCCAGTACTTC TRBJ2-5 few TRBV5-1 TRBD2
CASSLLLGTGAFF TGTGCCAGCAGTTTATTGTTGGGGACAGGCGCTTTCTTT TRBJ1-1 NA TRBV12-3/TRBV12-4 TRBD1
CASSLGVAAGYGYTF TGTGCCAGCAGCCTAGGGGTTGCAGCAGGCTATGGCTACACCTTC TRBJ1-2 NA TRBV7-2 NA
CASSYDRGSSYNEQFF TGTGCCAGCAGCTACGATAGGGGGAGCTCCTACAATGAGCAGTTCTTC TRBJ2-1 few TRBV7-9 NA
CASSPGSGRRNTGELFF TGTGCCAGCAGTCCTGGGTCCGGGAGACGGAACACCGGGGAGCTGTTTTTT TRBJ2-2 many TRBV6-5 NA
CASSPQARNTQYF TGCGCCAGCAGCCCCCAGGCCCGGAATACGCAGTATTTT TRBJ2-3 NA TRBV5-1 NA
CASSLASTSGGYQTQYF TGTGCCAGCAGCTTAGCTTCGACTAGCGGGGGCTATCAGACCCAGTACTTC TRBJ2-5 NA TRBV7-8 TRBD2
CATSEPSRRETQYF TGTGCCACCAGTGAACCCAGTCGGCGAGAGACCCAGTACTTC TRBJ2-5 few TRBV24-1 NA
CASSIGLAGAEETQYF TGTGCCAGCAGCATAGGACTAGCGGGGGCGGAAGAGACCCAGTACTTC TRBJ2-5 NA TRBV7-7 TRBD2
CASRLWGGPADTQYF TGTGCCAGCAGGCTCTGGGGGGGCCCCGCAGATACGCAGTATTTT TRBJ2-3 NA TRBV11-2 NA
CASSPEEGSEAFF TGTGCCAGCAGTCCCGAAGAGGGGTCTGAAGCTTTCTTT TRBJ1-1 once TRBV6-4 NA